A single sample is the source of the 21 T cell receptor beta chains below, sequenced in a study of blood T cell repertoires in COVID-19. Sequencing used immunoSEQ multiplex PCR; TCRdb keeps in-frame clones, though not all of them. Of around 180,000 clones listed, 70% to 90% are singletons. Sample: peripheral blood. Receptor source: an elderly man with COVID-19, enrolled during active disease.

This clone was seen only a few times. V is TRBV5-8 and J is TRBJ1-5; D gene ambiguous. Trimming cost V 3 bases and J 3 bases, with 10 bases left between them. The germline V gene encodes CDR1 SGHTS and CDR2 YDEGEE. This CDR3 has 14 amino acids. The CDR3 spells CASSSDRLNQPQHF. In nucleotides, the CDR3 is TGTGCCAGCAGCTCAGACCGACTCAATCAGCCCCAGCATTTT.

The chain joins TRBV7-2 to TRBJ2-3, with TRBD2 as a possible D gene (5 bases). V lost 2 bases, J lost 3 bases, and 9 bases lay in between. CDR3 length: 14 residues. Per germline, CDR1 SGHTA and CDR2 FQGNSA. CDR3 sequence reads: CASSLTRETDTQYF. DNA for the CDR3: TGTGCCAGCAGCTTAACGAGGGAGACAGATACGCAGTATTTT.

This chain uses TRBV14 with TRBJ1-2; D may be TRBD1 (5 bases). Trimming stripped 1 base from V and 5 bases from J, with 8 bases between. This CDR3 is 13 amino acids long. Germline CDR1 reads SGHDN; CDR2 reads FVKESK. For the CDR3, the DNA is TGTGCCAGCAGCCAAGGCAGGGTTTATGGCTACACCTTC. Protein: CASSQGRVYGYTF.

The chain couples TRBV10-3 to TRBJ1-1; D uncertain. V was cut by 10 bases and J by 10 bases, with 19 bases left in between. The germline V gene encodes CDR1 ENHRY and CDR2 SYGVKD. CDR3 length: 12 amino acids. The CDR3 is CATYSPPAGAFF. In nucleotides, the CDR3 is TGTGCCACTTACAGCCCCCCGGCCGGAGCTTTCTTT.

The rearrangement joins TRBV6-4 to TRBJ1-1; 7 positions agree with TRBD1. Germline CDR1 reads MRHNA; CDR2 reads SNTAGT. The CDR3 is made up of 18 amino acids. With V trimmed by 1 base and J by 5 bases, 16 bases remained unmatched. In DNA, the CDR3 is TGTGCCAGCAGTGACTTTGCAGAACCGGGACAGCTAGGTACTGAAGCTTTCTTT. This codes for CASSDFAEPGQLGTEAFF.

The V call is TRBV28, the J call TRBJ2-7; TRBD2 aligns across 12 bases. Germline V lookup: CDR1 MDHEN, CDR2 SYDVKM. CDR3 length equals 15 residues. J lost 3 bases, V lost 7 bases, and 7 bases had no gene match. Written as DNA, the CDR3 is TGTGCCAGCACCGCGGGACTAGCGGGCCTCTACGAGCAGTACTTC. Protein product: CASTAGLAGLYEQYF.

The chain joins TRBV20-1 to TRBJ2-7, with no clear D. CDR3 length equals 11 residues. Trimming took off 0 bases at V and 9 bases at J, with 9 bases between the two ends. The V gene's germline CDR1 is DFQATT and CDR2 SNEGSKA (reference sequence). DNA of the CDR3: TGCAGTGCTAGAGATGGAGTGCGGCAGTACTTC. Translating it yields CSARDGVRQYF.

This clone was recorded a few times. This chain joins TRBV24-1 and TRBJ1-4; 7 positions match TRBD1. Germline V gene sequence: CDR1 KGHDR, CDR2 SFDVKD. V lost 4 bases to trimming and J lost 8 bases; unmatched junction nucleotides: 3. This CDR3 is 13 amino acids long. In DNA, the CDR3 is TGTGCCACCAGTGACCCGGGACAGGAAAAACTGTTTTTT. Translation gives CATSDPGQEKLFF.

This sequence joins TRBV4-3 and TRBJ1-3; 7 bases line up with TRBD1. This CDR3 contains 15 residues. Germline-derived CDR1 and CDR2 are LGHNA and YSLEER. Trimming took 4 bases from V and 1 from J; bases not matched to a gene: 4. CDR3 DNA: TGCGCCAGCAGCCCCGGGACAGTTTCTGGAAACACCATATATTTT. Encoded protein: CASSPGTVSGNTIYF.

The rearrangement links TRBV20-1 to TRBJ2-1; 7 bases are a match to TRBD2. Per the germline V gene, CDR1 is DFQATT and CDR2 is SNEGSKA (reference sequence). The ends lost 3 bases at V and 2 bases at J; junction bases unmatched: 10. There are 16 residues in the CDR3. The CDR3 DNA sequence: TGCAGTGCTAGTATGGCCGAGGGAGGGGCCTACAATGAGCAGTTCTTC. Translating it yields CSASMAEGGAYNEQFF.

The chain recombines TRBV7-9 with TRBJ1-2, with 7 bases identical to TRBD1. From germline, CDR1 is SEHNR and CDR2 FQNEAQ (reference sequence). There are 14 residues in the CDR3. J lost 7 bases, V lost 5 bases, and 10 bases had no gene match. CDR3 residues: CASSLTGAGSGYTF. CDR3 in DNA: TGTGCCAGCAGCCTAACAGGGGCTGGTTCTGGCTACACCTTC. Complete variable domain (other parts from reference TRBV7-9 and TRBJ1-2): DTGVSQNPRHKITKRGQNVTFRCDPISEHNRLYWYRQTLGQGPEFLTYFQNEAQLEKSRLLSDRFSAERPKGSFSTLEIQRTEQGDSAMYLCASSLTGAGSGYTFGSGTRLTVV.

This chain links TRBV5-6 with TRBJ2-7, with 9 nucleotides matching TRBD1. V trimming: 1 base; J trimming: 5 bases; junction bases outside the gene matches: 10. The CDR3 totals 16 residues. Germline values: CDR1 SGHDT, CDR2 YYEEEE. The CDR3 reads CASSLYSRDRADEQYF. The CDR3 nucleotides are TGTGCCAGCAGCTTGTATTCCCGGGACAGGGCGGACGAGCAGTACTTC.

The chain is built from TRBV6-6 and TRBJ1-3; 7 bases match TRBD1. V lost 4 bases to trimming and J lost 1 base; unmatched junction nucleotides: 7. CDR1 and CDR2 from the germline V gene are MNHNY and SVGAGI (reference sequence). This CDR3 has 16 amino acids. CDR3 in amino acids: CASSLDQGGSGNTIYF. The DNA of the CDR3 is TGTGCCAGCAGTTTAGACCAGGGGGGATCTGGAAACACCATATATTTT.

The rearrangement links TRBV6-5 to TRBJ1-6; the match to TRBD1 covers 7 bases. The CDR3 is 14 amino acids. The germline CDR1 and CDR2 sequences are MNHEY and SVGAGI. Trimming cost V 5 bases and J 10 bases; bases outside gene matches: 8. Here the CDR3 DNA reads TGTGCCAGCAGTACCCGGACAGGTGGCTCACCCCTCCACTTT. As protein: CASSTRTGGSPLHF.

This clone was seen more than once but under ten times. This chain connects TRBV12-5 to TRBJ2-5, with D possibly TRBD1 on 5 matching bases. Germline V CDR1 and CDR2: LGHNT, FRNRAP. The V gene lost 0 bases and the J gene lost 2 bases, with 13 bases spanning the gap. The CDR3 sequence is 16 residues long. CDR3 coding DNA: TGTGCTAGTGGTTTGGTGGGGCTCTCTCTGCAAGAGACCCAGTACTTC. Translated: CASGLVGLSLQETQYF.

The V call is TRBV27, the J call TRBJ2-3; 8 positions agree with TRBD1. The CDR3 has 14 residues. The J segment lost 3 bases and the V segment lost 7 bases, leaving 6 bases of the junction unmatched. Germline-derived CDR1 and CDR2 are MNHEY and SMNVEV (reference sequence). The CDR3 DNA is TGTGCCAGCACCGACAGGGGAGGAACAGATACGCAGTATTTT. This translates into CASTDRGGTDTQYF.

CDR3 residues: CASSLEGVAGGSPLHF. The DNA for the CDR3 is TGCGCCAGCAGCTTGGAAGGGGTGGCGGGAGGTTCACCCCTCCACTTT. This sequence joins TRBV5-1 and TRBJ1-6; possibly TRBD1 for D (5 bases). With 0 bases removed from V and 9 bases from J, the gap between germline ends came to 16 bases. The germline CDR1 and CDR2 sequences are SGHRS and YFSETQ. The CDR3 has 16 residues.

The chain joins TRBV18 to TRBJ1-2; possibly TRBD1 for D (6 bases). The CDR3 contains 13 residues. V was pared by 4 bases and J by 4 bases, with 10 bases between. The germline gives CDR1 KGHSH, CDR2 LQKENI. The CDR3 sequence is CASSRTGFYGYTF. The DNA of the CDR3 is TGTGCCAGCTCACGAACAGGGTTCTATGGCTACACCTTC.

The rearrangement uses TRBV5-6 and TRBJ2-3, with 11 bases matching TRBD2. Trimming at V came to 2 bases and at J to 4 bases, leaving 3 bases not matched to a gene. The CDR3 contains 15 residues. In germline, CDR1 is SGHDT, CDR2 YYEEEE. The CDR3 nucleotides are TGTGCCAGCAGCTTTAGCGGGGGGGCAGCAGATACGCAGTATTTT. Its protein is CASSFSGGAADTQYF. The full variable domain, rest sourced from reference TRBV5-6 and TRBJ2-3, is DAGVTQSPTHLIKTRGQQVTLRCSPKSGHDTVSWYQQALGQGPQFIFQYYEEEERQRGNFPDRFSGHQFPNYSSELNVNALLLGDSALYLCASSFSGGAADTQYFGPGTRLTVL.

V and J are TRBV5-6 and TRBJ1-2, with TRBD1 identical over 10 bases. CDR1 is SGHDT, CDR2 YYEEEE, per germline. This CDR3 comprises 17 residues. The ends lost 4 bases at V and 5 bases at J; junction bases unmatched: 14. The CDR3 DNA reads as TGTGCCAGCAGCGAACGACGGACAGGGGGTCGGAAGTATGGCTACACCTTC. Its protein product is CASSERRTGGRKYGYTF.

This clone was picked up one time. The V gene is TRBV28, the J gene TRBJ1-1; unclear D gene. CDR1 and CDR2 from the germline V gene are MDHEN and SYDVKM. Trimming removed 5 bases from V and 0 bases from J, with 10 bases in between. CDR3 length: 14 amino acids. The CDR3 nucleotides read TGTGCCAGCAGTATCGGAGGGATGAACACTGAAGCTTTCTTT. It specifies CASSIGGMNTEAFF.